The text below deals with one TCR beta chain. TCRdb's table, derived via immunoSEQ multiplex PCR, lists solely in-frame clones and lacks some. The sample comprises roughly 500,000 clones, roughly 89% of which are singletons, and around 0.92% rests with the top ten. Per the germline V gene, CDR1 is SNHLY and CDR2 is FYNNEI. The junction had 1 base not matched to a gene; V was cut back by 5 bases and J by 3 bases. This CDR3 has 13 residues. Seattle patients were enrolled while actively infected and followed longitudinally. This sample was included in a study of blood T cell repertoires in COVID-19. The chain has TRBV2 and TRBJ2-3; 8 bases align to TRBD2. This receptor was identified in a man between 18 and 35 years old with COVID-19, enrolled during active disease. Sequenced: peripheral blood. The CDR3: CASSPGGTDTQYF. The DNA of the CDR3 is TGTGCCAGCAGTCCGGGGGGGACAGATACGCAGTATTTT.